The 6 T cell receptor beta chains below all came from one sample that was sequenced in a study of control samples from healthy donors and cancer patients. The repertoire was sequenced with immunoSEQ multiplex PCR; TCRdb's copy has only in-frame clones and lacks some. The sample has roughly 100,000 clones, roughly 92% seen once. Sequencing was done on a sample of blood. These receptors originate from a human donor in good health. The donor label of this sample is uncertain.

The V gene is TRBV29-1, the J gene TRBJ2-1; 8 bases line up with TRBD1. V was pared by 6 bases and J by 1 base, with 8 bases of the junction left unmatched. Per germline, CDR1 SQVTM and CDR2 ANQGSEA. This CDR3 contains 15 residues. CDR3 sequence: CSVGRRDRSYNEQFF. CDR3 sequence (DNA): TGCAGCGTAGGACGCCGGGACAGGTCCTACAATGAGCAGTTCTTC.

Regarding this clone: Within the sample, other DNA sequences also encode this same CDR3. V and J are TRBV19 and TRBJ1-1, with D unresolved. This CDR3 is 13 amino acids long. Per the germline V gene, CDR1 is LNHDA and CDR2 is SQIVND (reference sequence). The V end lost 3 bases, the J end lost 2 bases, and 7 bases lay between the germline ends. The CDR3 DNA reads TGTGCCAGTAGTATCACCCTAAACACTGAAGCTTTCTTT. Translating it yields CASSITLNTEAFF.

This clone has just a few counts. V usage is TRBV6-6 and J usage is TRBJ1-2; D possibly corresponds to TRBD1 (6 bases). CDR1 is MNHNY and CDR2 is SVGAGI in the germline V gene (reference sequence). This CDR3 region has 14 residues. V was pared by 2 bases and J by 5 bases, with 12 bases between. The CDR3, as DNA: TGTGCCAGCAGTTACGACAGGTCCTCATATGGCTACACCTTC. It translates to CASSYDRSSYGYTF.

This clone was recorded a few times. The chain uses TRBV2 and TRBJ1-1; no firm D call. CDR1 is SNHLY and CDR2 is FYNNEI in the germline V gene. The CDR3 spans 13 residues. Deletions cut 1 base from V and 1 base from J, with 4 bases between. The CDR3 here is CASSEVENTEAFF. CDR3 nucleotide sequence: TGTGCCAGCAGTGAAGTTGAGAACACTGAAGCTTTCTTT. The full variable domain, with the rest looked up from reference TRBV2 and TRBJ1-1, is EPEVTQTPSHQVTQMGQEVILRCVPISNHLYFYWYRQILGQKVEFLVSFYNNEISEKSEIFDDQFSVERPDGSNFTLKIRSTKLEDSAMYFCASSEVENTEAFFGQGTRLTVV.

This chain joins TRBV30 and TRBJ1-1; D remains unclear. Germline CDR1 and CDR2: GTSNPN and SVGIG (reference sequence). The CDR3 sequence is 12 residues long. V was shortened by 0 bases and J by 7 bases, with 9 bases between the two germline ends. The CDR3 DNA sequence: TGTGCCTGGAGTGTAACATCTTTTGAAGCTTTCTTT. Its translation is CAWSVTSFEAFF.

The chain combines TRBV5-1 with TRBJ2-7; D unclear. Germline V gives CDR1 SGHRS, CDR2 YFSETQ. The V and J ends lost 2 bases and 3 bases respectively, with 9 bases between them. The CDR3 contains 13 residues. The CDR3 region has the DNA TGCGCCAGCAGCTTTTTGGCAGACTACGAGCAGTACTTC. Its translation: CASSFLADYEQYF.